This TCR beta chain was retrieved from a study of blood T cell repertoires in COVID-19. Study-wide background: Whether acute or convalescent, the COVID-19 samples came from the United States, Italy and Spain. Sources were T cells, B-cell-depleted T cells, or PBMCs; the material itself was cDNA or gDNA.

From germline, CDR1 is SQVTM and CDR2 ANQGSEA. Trimming left V 4 bases short and J 1 base short, with 5 bases between. The CDR3 runs 12 residues. Source study methods: Amplifying reference gene primers gave estimates of nucleated cell counts. Produced via immunoSEQ multiplex PCR; TCRdb's table is partial and in-frame only. Clone size and the V and J calls come from that table; the DNA yielded D and trimming. The sample carries about 400,000 clones, around nine tenths recorded once. The study assigned cohorts using participant-reported clinical history. The TCR was taken from a woman in her thirties with acute COVID-19. J is TRBJ1-5 and V is TRBV29-1; a possible D gene is TRBD1 (5 bases). The sequencing input was PBMCs or T cells enriched from blood (not recorded which). The CDR3 sequence is CSVAGSNQPQHF. The DNA for the CDR3 is TGCAGCGTTGCAGGGAGCAATCAGCCCCAGCATTTT. The entire variable domain, with the rest obtained from reference TRBV29-1 and TRBJ1-5, is as follows: SAVISQKPSRDICQRGTSLTIQCQVDSQVTMMFWYRQQPGQSLTLIATANQGSEATYESGFVIDKFPISRPNLTFSTLTVSNMSPEDSSIYLCSVAGSNQPQHFGDGTRLSIL.